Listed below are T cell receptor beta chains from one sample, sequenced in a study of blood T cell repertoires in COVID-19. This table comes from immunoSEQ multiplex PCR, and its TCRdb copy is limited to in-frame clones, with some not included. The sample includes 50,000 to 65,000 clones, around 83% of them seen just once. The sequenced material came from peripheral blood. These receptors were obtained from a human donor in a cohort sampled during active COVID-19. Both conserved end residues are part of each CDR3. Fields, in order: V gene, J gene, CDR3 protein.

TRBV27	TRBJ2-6	CASSVITHRSGANVLTF
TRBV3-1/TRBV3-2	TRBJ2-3	CASSQGFLAGGNTDTQYF
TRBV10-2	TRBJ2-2	CASKTSGSTGELFF
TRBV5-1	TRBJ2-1	CASSLFSGGPGFSEQFF
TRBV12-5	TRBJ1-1	CASGQIRTVEAMNTEAFF
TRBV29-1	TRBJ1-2	CSVTYRVNGYTF
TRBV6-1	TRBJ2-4	CASSERLGASGGLAKNIQYF
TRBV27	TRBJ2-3	CASSSSRGDTQYF
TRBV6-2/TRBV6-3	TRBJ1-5	CASSQGLYSNQPQHF
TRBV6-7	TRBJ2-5	CASSYRAKYSGRTGETQYF
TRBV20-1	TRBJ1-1	CSAQGNTEAFF
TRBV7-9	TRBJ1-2	CASSLGQDTTHGYTF
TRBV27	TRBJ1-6	CASRPDRTNSPLHF
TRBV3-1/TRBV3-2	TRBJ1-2	CASSLKSSGQHGYTF
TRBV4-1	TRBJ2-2	CASSQPLDTGPGELFF
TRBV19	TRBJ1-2	CASSRQGYGYTF
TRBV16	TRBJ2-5	CASSQQGGTQYF
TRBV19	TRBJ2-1	CASSMSLAEGSYNEQFF
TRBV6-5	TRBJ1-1	CASIRGSTEAFF
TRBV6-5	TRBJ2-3	CASSYQPGPDTQYF
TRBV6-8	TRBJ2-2	CASTSGRIVTGELFF
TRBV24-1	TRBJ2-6	CAPASPGANVLTF
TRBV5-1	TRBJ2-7	CASSLEWRQGVHF
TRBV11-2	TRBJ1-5	CASSLAGGNQPQHF
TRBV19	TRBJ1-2	CASIPGQARHYGYTF
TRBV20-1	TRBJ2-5	CSATQETQYF
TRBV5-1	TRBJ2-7	CASSPRDTSYEQYF
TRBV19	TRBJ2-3	CASSISGTSGSGGTQYF
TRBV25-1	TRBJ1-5	CASSEESSNQPQHF
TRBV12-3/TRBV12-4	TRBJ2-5	CASSWTGETQYF
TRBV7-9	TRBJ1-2	CASRGDRRAGRYGYTF
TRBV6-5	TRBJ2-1	CASNGGASNEQFF
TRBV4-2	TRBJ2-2	CASSQGLAGMEGELFF
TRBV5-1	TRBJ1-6	CASSLGTTDSPLHF
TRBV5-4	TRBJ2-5	CASSLDWGRTQETQYF
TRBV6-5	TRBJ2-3	CASSYGQGAYTQYF
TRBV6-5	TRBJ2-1	CASSYLGGSYNEQFF
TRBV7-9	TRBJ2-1	CASSITGGGEQFF
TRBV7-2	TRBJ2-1	CASSSPLLAGGPYNEQFF
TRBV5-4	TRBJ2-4	CASSLGTGGANIQYF
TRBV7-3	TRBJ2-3	CASSLTIADYTDTQYF